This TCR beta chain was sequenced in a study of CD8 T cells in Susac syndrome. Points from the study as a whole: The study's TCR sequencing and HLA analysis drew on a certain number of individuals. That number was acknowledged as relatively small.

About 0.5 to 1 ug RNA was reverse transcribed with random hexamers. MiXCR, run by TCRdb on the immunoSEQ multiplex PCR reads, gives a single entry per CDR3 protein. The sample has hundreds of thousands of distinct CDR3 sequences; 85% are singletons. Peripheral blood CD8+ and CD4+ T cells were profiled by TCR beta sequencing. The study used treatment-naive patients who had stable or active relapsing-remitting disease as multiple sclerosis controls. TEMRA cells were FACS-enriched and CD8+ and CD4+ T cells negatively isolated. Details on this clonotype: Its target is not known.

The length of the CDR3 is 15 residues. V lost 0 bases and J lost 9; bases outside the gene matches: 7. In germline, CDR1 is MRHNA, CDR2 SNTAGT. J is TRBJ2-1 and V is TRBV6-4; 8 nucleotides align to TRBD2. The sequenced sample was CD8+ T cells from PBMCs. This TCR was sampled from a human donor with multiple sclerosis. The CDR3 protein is CASSDSNGGASEQFF. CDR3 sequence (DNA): TGTGCCAGCAGTGACTCGAACGGGGGGGCCAGTGAGCAGTTCTTC.